The TCR beta chain described here comes from a study of beta chain features in type 1 diabetes. Study-wide results and caveats: Among patients with Type 1 diabetes, TCRB CDR3s were moderately but significantly shorter in every one of the four CD4+ subsets. Junctions at VDJ sites from type 1 diabetes patients had fewer insertions and more deletions.

V was cut by 6 bases and J by 13 bases, with 13 bases left in between. Germline V gene data show CDR1 as MNHEY and CDR2 as SMNVEV (reference sequence). The CDR3 is 12 amino acids. Every bit of the isolated RNA underwent reverse transcription, so sequencing read expressed TCRB transcripts. Sequencing used immunoSEQ multiplex PCR; TCRdb keeps in-frame clones, though not all of them. The sample has about 650,000 clones; 12% are singletons. With regard to this clone: Its antigen is unidentified.

The chain has TRBV27 and TRBJ1-6; D ambiguous. The origin of this receptor is a man under 40 with type 1 diabetes. The sequenced sample was naive CD4+ T cells from blood. CDR3 sequence: CASSPRGLPLHF. Here the CDR3 DNA reads TGTGCCAGCAGCCCCCGGGGTCTTCCCCTCCACTTT.